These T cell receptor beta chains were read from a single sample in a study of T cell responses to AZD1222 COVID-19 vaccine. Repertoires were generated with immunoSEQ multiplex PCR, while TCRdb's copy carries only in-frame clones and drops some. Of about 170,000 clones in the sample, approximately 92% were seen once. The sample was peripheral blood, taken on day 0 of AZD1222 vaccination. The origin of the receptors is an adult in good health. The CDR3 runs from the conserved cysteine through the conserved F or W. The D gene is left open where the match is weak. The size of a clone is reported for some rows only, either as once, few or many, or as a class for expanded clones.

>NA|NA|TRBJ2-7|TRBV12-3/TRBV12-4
CASSQDGYEQYF
TGTGCCAGCAGCCAGGACGGGTACGAGCAGTACTTC
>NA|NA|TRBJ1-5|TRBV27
CASSPYGGVSNQPQHF
TGTGCCAGCAGTCCCTATGGGGGGGTTAGCAATCAGCCCCAGCATTTT
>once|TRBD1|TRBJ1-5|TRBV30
CAWSVGDRDHQPQHF
TGTGCCTGGAGTGTAGGCGACAGGGACCATCAGCCCCAGCATTTT
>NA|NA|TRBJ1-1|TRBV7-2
CASTLYTEAFF
TGTGCCAGCACCTTATACACTGAAGCTTTCTTT
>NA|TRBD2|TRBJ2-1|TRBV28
CAVSGGAQGNNEQFF
TGTGCCGTTAGCGGGGGGGCCCAGGGTAACAATGAGCAGTTCTTC
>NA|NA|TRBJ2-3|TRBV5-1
CASSPRSGSTDTQYF
TGCGCCAGCAGCCCCCGCTCAGGAAGCACAGATACGCAGTATTTT
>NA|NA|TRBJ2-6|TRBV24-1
CATSVGSGANVLTF
TGTGCCACCAGTGTAGGATCCGGGGCCAACGTCCTGACTTTC
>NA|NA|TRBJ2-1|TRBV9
CASRGPGTRRYNEQFF
TGTGCCAGCAGGGGACCCGGGACTCGCCGGTACAATGAGCAGTTCTTC
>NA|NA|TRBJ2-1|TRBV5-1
CASSFSRNNEQFF
TGCGCCAGCAGCTTTTCCAGAAACAATGAGCAGTTCTTC
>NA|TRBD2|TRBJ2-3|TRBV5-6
CASSLVAGGQDTQYF
TGTGCCAGCAGCTTAGTAGCGGGGGGGCAAGATACGCAGTATTTT
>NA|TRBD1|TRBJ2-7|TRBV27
CASSPGTGNTYEQYF
TGTGCCAGCAGTCCTGGGACAGGGAATACCTACGAGCAGTACTTC
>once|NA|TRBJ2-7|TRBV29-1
CSVDQSGSTYEQYF
TGCAGCGTTGACCAGTCAGGGTCAACCTACGAGCAGTACTTC
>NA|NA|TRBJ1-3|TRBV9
CASSAKGSPGNTIYF
TGTGCCAGCAGCGCGAAGGGGAGCCCTGGAAACACCATATATTTT
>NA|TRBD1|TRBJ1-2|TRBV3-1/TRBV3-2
CASSQDGPGGGYTF
TGTGCCAGCAGCCAAGATGGTCCAGGGGGTGGCTACACCTTC
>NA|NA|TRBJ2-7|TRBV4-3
CASSQDEGGYEQYF
TGCGCCAGCAGCCAAGATGAGGGGGGCTACGAGCAGTACTTC
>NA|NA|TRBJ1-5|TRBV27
CASRTHGKGQPQHF
TGTGCCAGCAGGACCCATGGTAAGGGTCAGCCCCAGCATTTT
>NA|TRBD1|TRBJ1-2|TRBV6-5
CASTRGTAFNYGYTF
TGTGCCAGCACCCGAGGGACAGCTTTTAACTATGGCTACACCTTC
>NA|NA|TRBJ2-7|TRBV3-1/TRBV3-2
CASSQVRTSSSYEQYF
TGTGCCAGCAGCCAAGTACGGACAAGCAGCTCCTACGAGCAGTACTTC
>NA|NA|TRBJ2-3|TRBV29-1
CSLQTPGPTDTQYF
TGCAGCTTACAGACTCCGGGTCCCACAGATACGCAGTATTTT
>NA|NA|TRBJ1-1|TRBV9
CASSVGPGVNTEAFF
TGTGCCAGCAGCGTAGGCCCAGGGGTGAACACTGAAGCTTTCTTT
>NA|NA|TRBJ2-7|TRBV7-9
CASSLGVQHEQYF
TGTGCCAGCAGCTTAGGCGTACAGCACGAGCAGTACTTC
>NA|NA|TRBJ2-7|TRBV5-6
CASSLGSEDYEQYF
TGTGCCAGCAGCTTGGGGAGCGAGGACTACGAGCAGTACTTC
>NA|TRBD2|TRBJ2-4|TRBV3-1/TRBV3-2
CASSLLASGVSDIQYF
TGTGCCAGCAGCCTTCTGGCTAGCGGGGTAAGCGACATTCAGTACTTC
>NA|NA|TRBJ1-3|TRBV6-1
CASSGRLTVSGNTIYF
TGTGCCAGCAGTGGAAGATTGACAGTCTCTGGAAACACCATATATTTT
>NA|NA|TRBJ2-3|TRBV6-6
CASSYTSTQYF
TGTGCCAGCAGTTACACTAGTACGCAGTATTTT
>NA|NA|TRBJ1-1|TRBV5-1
CASSLGRFGLNTEAFF
TGCGCCAGCAGCTTGGGTCGGTTTGGGCTGAACACTGAAGCTTTCTTT
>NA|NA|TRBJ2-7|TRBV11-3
CASSLDVSSEISYEQYF
TGTGCCAGCAGCTTAGACGTCAGCAGTGAAATTTCCTACGAGCAGTACTTC
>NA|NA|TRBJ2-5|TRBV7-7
CASALDPAKETQYF
TGTGCTAGCGCTCTCGACCCTGCGAAAGAGACCCAGTACTTC
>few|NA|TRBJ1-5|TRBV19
CASSISQAGQPQHF
TGTGCCAGTAGTATCAGTCAAGCGGGGCAGCCCCAGCATTTT
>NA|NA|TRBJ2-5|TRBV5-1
CASSLASTQETQYF
TGCGCCAGCAGCTTGGCCAGTACCCAAGAGACCCAGTACTTC
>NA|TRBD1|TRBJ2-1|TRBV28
CASSLPFYAGGNEQFF
TGTGCCAGCAGCCTCCCCTTTTATGCAGGGGGCAATGAGCAGTTCTTC
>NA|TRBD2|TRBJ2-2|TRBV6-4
CASSERGDTGELFF
TGTGCCAGCAGTGAGCGGGGGGACACCGGGGAGCTGTTTTTT
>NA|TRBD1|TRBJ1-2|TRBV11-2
CASSLEGQGYYGYTF
TGTGCCAGCAGCTTAGAGGGACAGGGGTACTATGGCTACACCTTC
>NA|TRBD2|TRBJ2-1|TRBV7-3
CASSPGTSGGTNEQFF
TGTGCCAGCAGCCCCGGGACTAGCGGGGGGACAAATGAGCAGTTCTTC
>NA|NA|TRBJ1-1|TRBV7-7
CASSQWAGGTEAFF
TGTGCTAGCAGTCAATGGGCGGGAGGCACTGAAGCTTTCTTT
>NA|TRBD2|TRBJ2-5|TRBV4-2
CASSLGLAGLETQYF
TGTGCCAGCAGCCTAGGACTAGCGGGGTTAGAGACCCAGTACTTC
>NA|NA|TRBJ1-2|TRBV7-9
CASSLAGDGYTF
TGTGCCAGCAGCTTAGCTGGGGATGGCTACACCTTC
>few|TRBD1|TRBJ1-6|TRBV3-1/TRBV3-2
CASSLPGQDSPLHF
TGTGCCAGCAGCCTTCCGGGACAGGATTCACCCCTCCACTTT
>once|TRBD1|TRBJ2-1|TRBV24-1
CATSRGGTGGNEQFF
TGTGCCACCAGTCGGGGTGGGACAGGGGGCAATGAGCAGTTCTTC
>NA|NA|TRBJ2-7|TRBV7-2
CASRTGTTSYEQYF
TGTGCCAGCAGGACCGGGACGACCTCCTACGAGCAGTACTTC